The clone carrying this TCR beta chain was seen more than once but under ten times. This sample is part of a study of CD8 T cells in Susac syndrome. V was shortened by 2 bases and J by 4 bases, with 12 bases between the two germline ends. Germline V CDR1 and CDR2: MDHEN, SYDVKM. The CDR3 sequence is 15 residues long. cDNA came from around 0.5 to 1 ug RNA primed by random hexamers. TCR beta CDR3 was amplified by immunoSEQ multiplex PCR. This amplification extended across 54 Vbeta and 13 Jbeta segments. TCRdb independently ran MiXCR on the immunoSEQ multiplex PCR reads; one entry per CDR3 protein. The table has approximately 110,000 distinct CDR3 sequences, 85% to 95% seen once; the top ten hold approximately 0.31%. The authors sequenced TCR beta from blood CD8+ and CD4+ T cells.

Sequencing was performed on CD8+ T cells from PBMCs. The chain has TRBV28 and TRBJ1-5; a weak D match, TRBD1 (5 bases). The receptor's source is a human donor with multiple sclerosis. CDR3 DNA: TGTGCCAGCAGTTTAGACCGGGGCGGGAATCAGCCCCAGCATTTT. Encoded protein: CASSLDRGGNQPQHF.